A single sample gave rise to the 23 T cell receptor beta chains below, sequenced in a study of T cell repertoires in cytomegalovirus infection. Their antigens remain unidentified. MiXCR, run by TCRdb on the reads, gives a single entry per CDR3 protein. The data hold around 81,000 distinct CDR3 sequences, with approximately 39% observed a single time. The starting material was CD8+ T cells from cultured PBMCs, obtained from culture after CMV antigen stimulation. These receptors all stem from a human donor in good health (CMV status not recorded). Some clones in this sample may be carry-over from other donors' samples.

This clonotype has only a few counts. The rearrangement joins TRBV7-2 to TRBJ2-5; D might be TRBD2 (6 bases). The germline gives CDR1 SGHTA, CDR2 FQGNSA. The CDR3 covers 15 residues. V lost 2 bases to trimming and J lost 0 bases, with 10 bases between them. The CDR3 region is CASSLLASYQETQYF. The CDR3 coding sequence is TGTGCCAGCAGCTTACTAGCGTCATACCAAGAGACCCAGTACTTC. Full variable domain (rest looked up from reference TRBV7-2 and TRBJ2-5): GAGVSQSPSNKVTEKGKDVELRCDPISGHTALYWYRQSLGQGLEFLIYFQGNSAPDKSGLPSDRFSAERTGGSVSTLTIQRTQQEDSAVYLCASSLLASYQETQYFGPGTRLLVL.

The chain has TRBV5-4 and TRBJ2-3; D is perhaps TRBD2 (6 bases). The CDR3 loop spans 15 amino acids. Between the trimmed V and J ends, which lost 4 bases and 2 bases, there was a span of 14 bases. Germline CDR1 SGHNT, CDR2 YYREEE (reference sequence). The CDR3 loop is CASSPGRGDTDTQYF. The CDR3, as DNA: TGTGCCAGCAGCCCAGGGCGGGGAGACACAGATACGCAGTATTTT. Full variable domain (outside the CDR3, taken from reference TRBV5-4 and TRBJ2-3): ETGVTQSPTHLIKTRGQQVTLRCSSQSGHNTVSWYQQALGQGPQFIFQYYREEENGRGNFPPRFSGLQFPNYSSELNVNALELDDSALYLCASSPGRGDTDTQYFGPGTRLTVL.

The J gene is TRBJ2-1, the V gene TRBV4-1; no clear D gene. The CDR3 has 16 amino acids. Trimming cost V 0 bases and J 3 bases, with 12 bases left between them. In germline, CDR1 is MGHRA, CDR2 YSYEKL. CDR3 in amino acids: CASSQEPAALYNEQFF. The CDR3 nucleotides read TGCGCCAGCAGCCAAGAACCCGCCGCACTCTACAATGAGCAGTTCTTC.

The V gene is TRBV4-3, the J gene TRBJ2-6, with unresolved D. Trimming took off 4 bases at V and 4 bases at J, with 11 bases between the two ends. CDR1 and CDR2 (germline): LGHNA, YSLEER. The CDR3 spans 15 residues. The CDR3 reads CASSRLTAGANVLTF. CDR3 coding DNA: TGCGCCAGCAGCCGCCTCACCGCGGGGGCCAACGTCCTGACTTTC.

The V and J genes are TRBV14 and TRBJ2-7; no firm D call. This CDR3 has 12 amino acids. Trimming stripped 3 bases from V and 8 bases from J, with 11 bases between. The germline CDR1 and CDR2 sequences are SGHDN and FVKESK. The CDR3 nucleotides are TGTGCCAGCAGCCAGGGCTTTGTTCAGCAGTACTTC. Residues: CASSQGFVQQYF.

This clonotype turned up a few times. The chain couples TRBV7-8 to TRBJ2-5, with TRBD2 identical over 11 bases. J was trimmed by 5 bases and V by 5 bases; bases with no gene match: 10. From germline, CDR1 is SGHVS and CDR2 FQNEAQ. The CDR3 sequence is 16 residues long. CDR3 sequence reads: CASSTLLAGAVETQYF. For the CDR3, the DNA is TGTGCCAGCAGCACCTTACTAGCGGGGGCTGTGGAGACCCAGTACTTC. The full variable domain, with the rest looked up from reference TRBV7-8 and TRBJ2-5, is GAGVSQSPRYKVAKRGQDVALRCDPISGHVSLFWYQQALGQGPEFLTYFQNEAQLDKSGLPSDRFFAERPEGSVSTLKIQRTQQEDSAVYLCASSTLLAGAVETQYFGPGTRLLVL.

The V and J genes are TRBV7-2 and TRBJ1-6; the match to TRBD1 covers 8 bases. The CDR3 is made up of 18 amino acids. Trimming at V came to 1 base and at J to 4 bases, leaving 9 bases not matched to a gene. Germline CDR1 and CDR2: SGHTA and FQGNSA. DNA of the CDR3: TGTGCCAGCAGCTTAGGGGACAGGATTAGCTCTTATAATTCACCCCTCCACTTT. It translates to CASSLGDRISSYNSPLHF.

The chain joins TRBV7-2 to TRBJ2-1; D unclear. V was clipped by 7 bases and J by 5 bases, with 9 bases between them. Germline loops: CDR1 SGHTA, CDR2 FQGNSA. This CDR3 is built from 12 residues. For the CDR3, the DNA is TGTGCCAGCATCTCCGGCAACAATGAGCAGTTCTTC. It specifies CASISGNNEQFF.

The rearrangement links TRBV2 to TRBJ2-3, with 9 bases fitting TRBD1. V was clipped by 2 bases and J by 2 bases; unmatched bases: 5. This CDR3 is 16 amino acids long. The V gene's germline CDR1 is SNHLY and CDR2 FYNNEI. CDR3 sequence (DNA): TGTGCCAGCAGTGAAAGGACAGGGGTCGCCACAGATACGCAGTATTTT. This encodes CASSERTGVATDTQYF.

The rearrangement uses TRBV7-6 and TRBJ2-1, with D tentatively TRBD2 (6 bases). Trimming stripped 5 bases from V and 0 bases from J, with 14 bases between. Germline CDR1 SGHVS, CDR2 FNYEAQ. The CDR3 spans 16 residues. The CDR3 bases are TGTGCCAGCAGCCCCTATGGGGGGAGCTCCTACAATGAGCAGTTCTTC. Translating gives CASSPYGGSSYNEQFF. The full variable domain, rest sourced from reference TRBV7-6 and TRBJ2-1, is GAGVSQSPRYKVTKRGQDVALRCDPISGHVSLYWYRQALGQGPEFLTYFNYEAQQDKSGLPNDRFSAERPEGSISTLTIQRTEQRDSAMYRCASSPYGGSSYNEQFFGPGTRLTVL.

In its sample, this clonotype was seen a few times. The chain joins TRBV7-4 to TRBJ2-7; the D is unclear. Germline CDR1 SGHVT, CDR2 SQSDAQ. The CDR3 is 13 residues long. V was shortened by 5 bases and J by 7 bases, with 15 bases between the two germline ends. CDR3 region: CASSRGGLGEQYF. CDR3 nucleotide sequence: TGTGCCAGCAGCCGAGGCGGCCTAGGGGAGCAGTACTTC.

A few counts support this clonotype. The CDR3 region has the DNA TGTGCCAGCAGCTTAGCGGCAGCTGAAGCTTTCTTT. Its protein product is CASSLAAAEAFF. This chain connects TRBV7-9 to TRBJ1-1; D unclear. Trimming stripped 0 bases from V and 6 bases from J, with 5 bases between. CDR1 and CDR2 (germline): SEHNR, FQNEAQ (reference sequence). The CDR3 spans 12 residues. Combining the CDR3 with reference TRBV7-9 and TRBJ1-1 gives the whole variable domain DTGVSQNPRHKITKRGQNVTFRCDPISEHNRLYWYRQTLGQGPEFLTYFQNEAQLEKSRLLSDRFSAERPKGSFSTLEIQRTEQGDSAMYLCASSLAAAEAFFGQGTRLTVV.

The chain combines TRBV11-2 with TRBJ2-3, with 11 bases aligning to TRBD2. CDR1 SGHAT and CDR2 FQNNGV come from the germline V gene. The CDR3 spans 15 residues. Unmatched junction bases numbered 4, after V lost 5 bases and J lost 3 bases. Here the CDR3 reads CASSGTSGRTDTQYF. The DNA for the CDR3 is TGTGCCAGCAGCGGGACTAGCGGAAGGACAGATACGCAGTATTTT.

This clonotype was picked up a small number of times. The V and J genes are TRBV6-6 and TRBJ1-6, with 8 bases lining up with TRBD1. Trimming removed 7 bases from V and 8 bases from J; junction bases left unmatched: 7. Germline CDR1 reads MNHNY; CDR2 reads SVGAGI (reference sequence). The CDR3 extends over 14 amino acids. In DNA form, the CDR3 reads TGTGCCAGCATAAGGGCAGGGGGCTATTCACCCCTCCACTTT. As protein: CASIRAGGYSPLHF.

Details on this clonotype: One base away lies a much larger clone, so this may be a sequencing read error. No conserved phenylalanine or tryptophan ends this CDR3, so it is likely a read error. The chain carries TRBV2 and TRBJ1-5, with D tentatively TRBD1 (6 bases). The V and J ends lost 4 bases and 2 bases respectively, with 15 bases between them. Germline V gives CDR1 SNHLY, CDR2 FYNNEI. The CDR3 contains 16 residues. The CDR3 coding sequence is TGTGCCAGCAGTGCGCGGACAGACACGGGCAATCAGCCCCAGCATGTT. Its translation is CASSARTDTGNQPQHV.

The chain recombines TRBV27 with TRBJ2-7; 10 positions agree with TRBD1. Germline CDR1 and CDR2: MNHEY and SMNVEV (reference sequence). The CDR3 is 17 residues long. J gave up 2 bases and V 5 bases, and 12 bases lay outside the gene matches. CDR3 DNA sequence: TGTGCCAGCAGTCACGGGACAGGGGACGCCTTTACCTACGAGCAGTACTTC. It yields the protein CASSHGTGDAFTYEQYF.

In this sample, this clonotype turned up a few times. The V call is TRBV7-8, the J call TRBJ2-3; 7 nucleotides agree with TRBD2. From germline, CDR1 is SGHVS and CDR2 FQNEAQ. After removal of 3 bases from V and 3 bases from J, the junction contained 3 bases not matched to a gene. The CDR3 extends over 14 amino acids. The CDR3 region has the DNA TGTGCCAGCAGCTTGGGGCGGGGGACAGATACGCAGTATTTT. Protein product: CASSLGRGTDTQYF.

This clonotype was observed a few times. The V and J genes are TRBV27 and TRBJ1-1, with D unresolved. This CDR3 contains 14 residues. V was cut by 5 bases and J by 0 bases, with 10 bases left in between. Germline CDR1 is MNHEY and CDR2 is SMNVEV (reference sequence). The CDR3 reads CASSAGLVNTEAFF. The CDR3 DNA sequence: TGTGCCAGCAGTGCCGGACTGGTGAACACTGAAGCTTTCTTT.

V usage is TRBV4-2 and J usage is TRBJ1-2, with D unclear. Trimming removed 1 base at V and 2 bases at J, with 8 bases between. CDR3 length: 14 amino acids. Germline V gene data show CDR1 as LGHNA and CDR2 as YNFKEQ. The CDR3 DNA is TGTGCCAGCAGCCAAGTAGGGCAGAACTATGGCTACACCTTC. This sequence encodes CASSQVGQNYGYTF.

This clonotype was seen a few times. CDR3 DNA: TGTGCCAGCAGCCCCGCGGTCTACTGGGTCGAGCAGTACTTC. This codes for CASSPAVYWVEQYF. V gene TRBV7-2 combines with J gene TRBJ2-7; D is ambiguous. The CDR3 length is 14 residues. Trimming left V 5 bases short and J 6 bases short, with 17 bases between. CDR1 and CDR2 (germline): SGHTA, FQGNSA.

Comment on this clonotype: One end of the junction is discordant with germline, which a read error may explain. The chain links TRBV7-7 to TRBJ1-3, with 7 bases lining up with TRBD1. This CDR3 has 13 residues. Germline loops: CDR1 SSHAT, CDR2 FNYEAQ (reference sequence). The CDR3 DNA reads TGTGCTAGCAGGGAGGACAGGATAAACACCATATATTTT. As protein: CASREDRINTIYF.

The chain links TRBV4-1 to TRBJ1-5; no clear D gene. In germline, CDR1 is MGHRA, CDR2 YSYEKL. Trimming took 1 base from V and 1 from J, leaving 8 bases between them. The CDR3 has 15 amino acids. CDR3 bases: TGCGCCAGCAGCCAAGGGGAGGGCAGCAATCAGCCCCAGCATTTT. This translates into CASSQGEGSNQPQHF.

This chain joins TRBV2 and TRBJ1-1; D call uncertain. This CDR3 is 13 amino acids long. In germline, CDR1 is SNHLY, CDR2 FYNNEI. Trimming cost V 10 bases and J 6 bases, with 18 bases left between them. The CDR3 spells CATLPGIIAEAFF. The CDR3, as DNA: TGTGCCACCCTTCCGGGCATTATCGCTGAAGCTTTCTTT.